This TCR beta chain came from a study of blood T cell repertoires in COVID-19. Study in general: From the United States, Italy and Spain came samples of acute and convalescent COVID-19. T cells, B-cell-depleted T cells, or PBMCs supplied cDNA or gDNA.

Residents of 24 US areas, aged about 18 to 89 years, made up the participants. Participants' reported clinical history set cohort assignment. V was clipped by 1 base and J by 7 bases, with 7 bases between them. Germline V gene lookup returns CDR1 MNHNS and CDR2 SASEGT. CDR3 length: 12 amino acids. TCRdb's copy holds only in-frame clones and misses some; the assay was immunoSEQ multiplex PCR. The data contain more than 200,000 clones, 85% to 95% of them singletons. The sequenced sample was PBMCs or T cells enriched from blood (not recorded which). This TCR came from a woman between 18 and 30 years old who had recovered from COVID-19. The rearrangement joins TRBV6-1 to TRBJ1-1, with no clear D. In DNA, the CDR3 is TGTGCCAGCAGTGAAGGGGAGGGTGAAGCTTTCTTT. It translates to CASSEGEGEAFF.